This T cell receptor beta chain appears in the sequencing data of a study of CD8 T cells in ankylosing spondylitis. A remark on this clonotype: What it binds is unknown. It may be a read error: a sequence one base away is much more abundant.

V gave up 10 bases and J gave up 4 bases, with 19 bases separating them. The germline V gene encodes CDR1 MNHNS and CDR2 SASEGT. This CDR3 comprises 15 residues. TCRdb reprocessed the 5' RACE reads via MiXCR and lists one record per CDR3 protein. The sample has about 150,000 distinct CDR3 sequences; approximately 32% are singletons. Findings and caveats of the study: The authors found the disease-linked clones to be CD8+ and relatively rare in peripheral blood. Existing reports had already noted some motif variants in reactive arthritis synovial fluid and blood.

The source of this sequence is a male donor with ankylosing spondylitis. The chain has TRBV6-1 and TRBJ2-2; D remains unclear. The sequencing input was synovial fluid, either unsorted or a sorted T cell fraction (not recorded which). The CDR3 sequence: CATCFGRAGTGELFF. As DNA, the CDR3 is TGTGCCACCTGCTTTGGTAGGGCTGGCACCGGGGAGCTGTTTTTT.